This is a list of T cell receptor beta chains from one sample in a study of cytomegalovirus exposure and HLA in healthy donors. TCRdb's copy holds only in-frame clones and misses some; the assay was immunoSEQ multiplex PCR. The table has 150,000 to 200,000 clones, 86% seen once. Sequenced sample: PBMCs. These TCRs come from a man aged 18 to 30 in good health and CMV-seropositive. Both conserved end residues are trimmed from each CDR3. The order of the fields is J gene, clone size, V gene, CDR3 protein. A clone size is listed for some rows: how often the clone was seen (once, few, many), or a class if it is expanded.

J: TRBJ1-2; size: once; V: TRBV21-1; CDR3: ASSNAPFLGGYNYGYT
J: TRBJ2-3; size: once; V: TRBV5-6; CDR3: ASSLGPSGAWWY
J: TRBJ2-1; size: .; V: TRBV27; CDR3: ASSPRTGGAGEQF
J: TRBJ2-7; size: .; V: TRBV12-5; CDR3: ASGLVSRGFSYEQY
J: TRBJ1-1; size: .; V: TRBV5-4; CDR3: ASSSPRGGTTEAF
J: TRBJ1-5; size: .; V: TRBV6-6; CDR3: ASSLGRGAGQPQH
J: TRBJ1-1; size: .; V: TRBV27; CDR3: ASGDRGSEAF
J: TRBJ1-5; size: .; V: TRBV6-1; CDR3: ASSFRSNQPQH
J: TRBJ2-5; size: .; V: TRBV4-1; CDR3: ASSQFSRGLGETQY
J: TRBJ2-1; size: .; V: TRBV14; CDR3: ASSQVALNEQF
J: TRBJ1-2; size: .; V: TRBV7-2; CDR3: ASSFRFGAGNSGYT
J: TRBJ2-1; size: .; V: TRBV29-1; CDR3: SVVGGRRSYNEQF
J: TRBJ2-7; size: once; V: TRBV5-1; CDR3: ASSWTPLIVSYEQY
J: TRBJ2-2; size: once; V: TRBV9; CDR3: ASSARTSGGTPKNTGELF
J: TRBJ1-4; size: .; V: TRBV6-5; CDR3: ASSTRGNEKLF
J: TRBJ1-2; size: .; V: TRBV7-8; CDR3: ASSVMQGARGYT
J: TRBJ2-7; size: .; V: TRBV5-1; CDR3: ASSTSGNEQY
J: TRBJ2-3; size: .; V: TRBV27; CDR3: ASRNSGSGTDTQY
J: TRBJ2-5; size: once; V: TRBV5-1; CDR3: ASSWTIQETQY
J: TRBJ1-2; size: .; V: TRBV19; CDR3: AVFNREADGYT
J: TRBJ2-2; size: .; V: TRBV5-6; CDR3: ASSPPDSYSTGELF
J: TRBJ2-5; size: .; V: TRBV5-1; CDR3: ASSLGQGGEETQY
J: TRBJ1-1; size: .; V: TRBV18; CDR3: ASSLDRVRTEAF
J: TRBJ1-4; size: .; V: TRBV7-9; CDR3: ASSGQPFNEKLF
J: TRBJ2-5; size: once; V: TRBV9; CDR3: ASSVSAGAQETQY
J: TRBJ2-3; size: .; V: TRBV18; CDR3: ASSPPRNLGADTQY
J: TRBJ2-7; size: .; V: TRBV13; CDR3: ASSYLTSGEQY
J: TRBJ2-3; size: .; V: TRBV27; CDR3: ASYYADTQY
J: TRBJ1-2; size: few; V: TRBV4-1; CDR3: ASSQWDWRGYT
J: TRBJ2-3; size: .; V: TRBV18; CDR3: ASSPLATDTQY
J: TRBJ2-7; size: .; V: TRBV2; CDR3: ASRAGVYEQY
J: TRBJ2-7; size: .; V: TRBV6-5; CDR3: ASSLFKTYEQY
J: TRBJ1-1; size: .; V: TRBV10-3; CDR3: AISESQVMNTEAF
J: TRBJ2-7; size: .; V: TRBV7-6; CDR3: ASSLGAGGTNEQY
J: TRBJ2-3; size: .; V: TRBV25-1; CDR3: ASSQWTTGTDTQY
J: TRBJ1-4; size: .; V: TRBV7-9; CDR3: ATATQVNEKLF
J: TRBJ2-7; size: .; V: TRBV7-2; CDR3: ASSPRTSGFPSYEQY
J: TRBJ2-7; size: .; V: TRBV5-1; CDR3: ASSLQESYEQY
J: TRBJ1-2; size: .; V: TRBV19; CDR3: ASKVRGAYGYT
J: TRBJ1-5; size: .; V: TRBV7-9; CDR3: ASSLAGVGQPQH
J: TRBJ1-4; size: once; V: TRBV7-9; CDR3: ASSLDSGANEKLF
J: TRBJ1-1; size: once; V: TRBV5-8; CDR3: ASSLDPGLGNTEAF
J: TRBJ2-3; size: .; V: TRBV29-1; CDR3: SVTDSRGTTDTQY
J: TRBJ2-3; size: .; V: TRBV25-1; CDR3: ASSPLQGANTQY
J: TRBJ1-1; size: .; V: TRBV6-5; CDR3: ASTYRASRDTEAF
J: TRBJ2-1; size: .; V: TRBV29-1; CDR3: SVNERGAHGNEQF
J: TRBJ2-7; size: few; V: TRBV7-9; CDR3: ASSFWVAEQY